This passage covers 32 T cell receptor beta chains from one sample sequenced in a study of identifying expanded T cells in peripheral blood. Produced via immunoSEQ multiplex PCR; TCRdb's table is partial and in-frame only. Seen here are 75,000 to 95,000 clones, roughly 89% observed once, and the top ten hold 7.3%. Sequences were obtained from blood. The receptors stem from a person between 18 and 69 years old in good health.

This clone was seen just once. J is TRBJ1-4 and V is TRBV18; 7 bases are a match to TRBD1. Per germline, CDR1 KGHSH and CDR2 LQKENI. V was pared by 3 bases and J by 6 bases, with 7 bases of the junction left unmatched. The CDR3 has 15 amino acids. In nucleotides, the CDR3 is TGTGCCAGCTCACCGACAGGGTATGTGGATGAAAAACTGTTTTTT. It yields the protein CASSPTGYVDEKLFF.

The chain couples TRBV14 to TRBJ2-1; TRBD1 or TRBD2 may be the D gene (5 bases each). This CDR3 is built from 15 residues. CDR1 is SGHDN, CDR2 FVKESK, per germline. V shed 3 bases and J shed 9 bases, with 18 bases lying between them. CDR3 coding DNA: TGTGCCAGCAGCCAGCAGGGCCACCCACGGGGTGAGCAGTTCTTC. This sequence encodes CASSQQGHPRGEQFF.

This CDR3 is CASSPLLTSQPQHF. In DNA, the CDR3 is TGTGCCAGCAGTCCCCTTTTGACATCGCAGCCCCAGCATTTT. This rearrangement joins TRBV27 to TRBJ1-5, with D uncertain. The CDR3 totals 14 residues. V was clipped by 5 bases and J by 7 bases, with 15 bases between them. CDR1 and CDR2 from the germline V gene are MNHEY and SMNVEV (reference sequence).

The V gene is TRBV5-5, the J gene TRBJ1-6; D gene ambiguous. The V and J ends lost 4 bases and 7 bases respectively, with 15 bases between them. CDR3 length: 15 amino acids. Germline V CDR1 and CDR2: SGHKS, YYEKEE (reference sequence). The CDR3 sequence: CASSRAPGGNSPLHF. The CDR3 DNA sequence: TGTGCCAGCAGCCGAGCGCCAGGAGGAAATTCACCCCTCCACTTT.

The CDR3 nucleotides read TGCAGCGCTTTGGTAACAGCCTCCTATGGCTACACCTTC. Translated, it gives CSALVTASYGYTF. V usage is TRBV29-1 and J usage is TRBJ1-2, with unresolved D. CDR1 and CDR2 (germline): SQVTM, ANQGSEA. The CDR3 length is 13 residues. Trimming cost V 7 bases and J 4 bases, with 16 bases left between them.

V and J are TRBV25-1 and TRBJ1-2; no clear D. CDR3 size: 14 residues. Germline-derived CDR1 and CDR2 are MGHDK and SYGVNS. V lost 3 bases and J lost 1, with 9 bases in between. The CDR3, as DNA: TGTGCCAGCAGTGACCTACAAGTTAACTATGGCTACACCTTC. This codes for CASSDLQVNYGYTF.

This clone appeared a few times. This chain connects TRBV12-5 to TRBJ1-1, with 7 positions matching TRBD1. With V trimmed by 7 bases and J by 2 bases, 10 bases remained unmatched. The CDR3 consists of 15 residues. The germline V gene has CDR1 LGHNT and CDR2 FRNRAP. CDR3 residues: CASASRTGFNTEAFF. The CDR3 coding sequence is TGTGCTAGTGCCTCTCGGACAGGATTTAACACTGAAGCTTTCTTT.

The chain combines TRBV5-1 with TRBJ1-1; 9 nucleotides agree with TRBD1. The V segment lost 4 bases and the J segment 4 bases; nucleotides outside the gene matches: 5. CDR1 is SGHRS, CDR2 YFSETQ, per germline. The CDR3 loop spans 14 amino acids. CDR3 DNA sequence: TGCGCCAGCAGCCGACAGGGGGGAAGCACTGAAGCTTTCTTT. Amino acid sequence: CASSRQGGSTEAFF.

The J gene is TRBJ2-7, the V gene TRBV30; 11 bases agree with TRBD2. CDR3 size: 15 residues. Trimming at V came to 5 bases and at J to 3 bases, leaving 9 bases not matched to a gene. Germline CDR1 and CDR2: GTSNPN and SVGIG (reference sequence). DNA for the CDR3: TGTGCCTGGGTGAAACCCGGGACTAGCGGCTACGAGCAGTACTTC. It is translated as CAWVKPGTSGYEQYF.

In nucleotides, the CDR3 is TGTGCCAGCATGGCAACGAGCAATCAGCCCCAGCATTTT. Protein product: CASMATSNQPQHF. The V call is TRBV6-1, the J call TRBJ1-5; D call uncertain. This CDR3 has 13 amino acids. CDR1 is MNHNS and CDR2 is SASEGT in the germline V gene. Trimming took off 7 bases at V and 1 base at J, with 8 bases between the two ends.

On this clone itself: An end of the junction differs from the germline gene, which may be a read error. J is TRBJ2-7 and V is TRBV18; 7 nucleotides agree with TRBD1. Germline CDR1 is KGHSH and CDR2 is LQKENI. The length of the CDR3 is 13 residues. Here the CDR3 DNA reads TGTGCCAGCTCGTCTATGACTATGGGGACAGATGAATTC. Its protein product is CASSSMTMGTDEF.

This clone was detected only once. The DNA for the CDR3 is TGTGCCAGCACCAAAATATCCGGGGACACTGAAGCTTTCTTT. Protein sequence: CASTKISGDTEAFF. J is TRBJ1-1 and V is TRBV6-1; no firm D call. This CDR3 is built from 14 residues. CDR1 and CDR2 from the germline V gene are MNHNS and SASEGT. Trimming took 7 bases from V and 3 from J, leaving 15 bases between them.

This chain connects TRBV29-1 to TRBJ1-2, with 7 bases matching TRBD1. The CDR3 runs to 12 residues. The germline V gene encodes CDR1 SQVTM and CDR2 ANQGSEA. Germline trimming cut 5 bases from V and 4 bases from J; bases unmatched to any gene: 4. CDR3: CSVTGEGYGYTF. CDR3 nucleotide sequence: TGCAGCGTTACAGGGGAAGGCTATGGCTACACCTTC.

The J gene is TRBJ1-2, the V gene TRBV5-4, with D hard to call. Germline V CDR1 and CDR2: SGHNT, YYREEE (reference sequence). The CDR3 runs 15 residues. V gave up 4 bases and J gave up 0 bases, with 13 bases separating them. CDR3 loop: CASSPGGGPNYGYTF. CDR3 DNA: TGTGCCAGCAGCCCAGGCGGAGGGCCTAACTATGGCTACACCTTC.

The rearrangement joins TRBV7-3 to TRBJ2-1; TRBD1 aligns across 7 bases. The trim removed 5 bases at V and 6 bases at J, leaving 4 bases unmatched. CDR3 size: 13 residues. From germline, CDR1 is SGHTA and CDR2 FQGTGA. CDR3: CASSQGQINEQFF. Here the CDR3 DNA reads TGTGCCAGCAGCCAGGGACAGATCAATGAGCAGTTCTTC.

This clone occurred a few times. The J gene is TRBJ1-5, the V gene TRBV2, with TRBD1 identical over 7 bases. Germline-derived CDR1 and CDR2 are SNHLY and FYNNEI. The CDR3 spans 13 residues. J gave up 7 bases and V 5 bases, and 5 bases lay outside the gene matches. CDR3: CASSRQGSQPQHF. The DNA for the CDR3 is TGTGCCAGCAGTCGACAGGGTAGCCAGCCCCAGCATTTT.

This sequence joins TRBV9 and TRBJ1-2, with unresolved D. The CDR3 has 12 amino acids. V shed 6 bases and J shed 4 bases, with 10 bases lying between them. Germline V CDR1 and CDR2: SGDLS, YYNGEE. The CDR3 protein is CASIGEAYGYTF. CDR3 in DNA: TGTGCCAGCATCGGAGAGGCCTATGGCTACACCTTC. Supplemented by reference TRBV9 and TRBJ1-2, the full variable domain reads DSGVTQTPKHLITATGQRVTLRCSPRSGDLSVYWYQQSLDQGLQFLIQYYNGEERAKGNILERFSAQQFPDLHSELNLSSLELGDSALYFCASIGEAYGYTFGSGTRLTVV.

The chain employs TRBV7-8 and TRBJ2-7; TRBD1 matches at 8 bases. The CDR3 loop spans 17 amino acids. Unmatched junction bases numbered 18, after V lost 4 bases and J lost 7 bases. CDR1 is SGHVS, CDR2 FQNEAQ, per germline. The CDR3 nucleotides read TGTGCCAGCAGCTGGAGAGACAGGGGTAAACAACTAGGAGAGCAGTACTTC. Amino acids: CASSWRDRGKQLGEQYF.

The rearrangement joins TRBV10-2 to TRBJ1-2; 9 nucleotides agree with TRBD1. The germline V gene has CDR1 WSHSY and CDR2 SAAADI. The CDR3 totals 13 residues. Losses at the gene ends were 7 bases for V and 4 bases for J; bases not matched to a gene: 4. CDR3 loop: CASTEQGAYGYTF. Here the CDR3 DNA reads TGCGCCAGCACTGAACAGGGGGCCTATGGCTACACCTTC.

This chain links TRBV10-3 with TRBJ1-1, with D possibly TRBD1 on 5 matching bases. The CDR3 is 14 residues long. The ends were cut back, 6 bases at V and 1 base at J, with 12 bases in the middle. CDR1 and CDR2 from the germline V gene are ENHRY and SYGVKD. The CDR3 region is CAIRGPTENTEAFF. The CDR3 region has the DNA TGTGCCATCAGGGGACCGACCGAGAACACTGAAGCTTTCTTT.

The chain uses TRBV9 and TRBJ2-7; 8 bases align to TRBD1. J lost 0 bases, V lost 3 bases, and 2 bases had no gene match. The CDR3 is 14 residues long. CDR1 is SGDLS and CDR2 is YYNGEE in the germline V gene. The CDR3 reads CASSGTGGSYEQYF. CDR3 nucleotides: TGTGCCAGCAGCGGTACAGGGGGCTCCTACGAGCAGTACTTC.

CDR3 sequence: CASSPDGVGYEQYF. DNA for the CDR3: TGCGCCAGCAGCCCCGATGGCGTAGGCTACGAGCAGTACTTC. This chain joins TRBV5-1 and TRBJ2-7; no firm D call. Germline CDR1 SGHRS, CDR2 YFSETQ. V was cut by 4 bases and J by 3 bases, with 14 bases left in between. This CDR3 is 14 amino acids long.

This chain links TRBV28 with TRBJ2-7; D is ambiguous. CDR1 and CDR2 (germline): MDHEN, SYDVKM. V was pared by 7 bases and J by 9 bases, with 16 bases between. The CDR3 contains 12 residues. Here the CDR3 DNA reads TGTGCCAGCAATCTCACTAAAGGTCGGCAGTACTTC. Protein: CASNLTKGRQYF.

The V and J genes are TRBV2 and TRBJ2-1, with D possibly TRBD2 on 7 matching bases. This CDR3 contains 14 residues. CDR1 is SNHLY, CDR2 FYNNEI, per germline. The ends were cut back, 5 bases at V and 2 bases at J, with 10 bases in the middle. CDR3 protein: CASSSGGTYNEQFF. The CDR3 DNA sequence: TGTGCCAGCAGTTCGGGGGGCACCTACAATGAGCAGTTCTTC.

This clone was detected only once. V gene TRBV2 combines with J gene TRBJ1-2; 7 nucleotides agree with TRBD1. The CDR3 totals 14 residues. Trimming removed 3 bases from V and 8 bases from J; junction bases left unmatched: 9. Germline CDR1 SNHLY, CDR2 FYNNEI. CDR3 protein: CASSDLVTGNGYTF. The CDR3 DNA follows: TGTGCCAGCAGTGATCTAGTGACAGGGAACGGCTACACCTTC.

The V gene is TRBV6-4, the J gene TRBJ2-1; the D gene is possibly TRBD1 (5 bases). The V end was cut by 6 bases, the J end by 9 bases, with 15 bases between. This CDR3 has 13 amino acids. Germline CDR1 reads MRHNA; CDR2 reads SNTAGT. CDR3 DNA sequence: TGTGCCAGCAGCCGAAAGGGGCCCGGTGAGCAGTTCTTC. This codes for CASSRKGPGEQFF.

The chain uses TRBV7-3 and TRBJ1-1; tentative D call: TRBD1 (5 bases). Trimming cost V 6 bases and J 1 base, with 15 bases left between them. The CDR3 loop spans 15 amino acids. Looked up from germline, CDR1 is SGHTA and CDR2 is FQGTGA. The CDR3 sequence is CASSLLGGTNTEAFF. The CDR3 region has the DNA TGTGCCAGCAGTCTTCTTGGGGGAACGAACACTGAAGCTTTCTTT.

V gene TRBV11-1 combines with J gene TRBJ2-3; D may be TRBD2 (6 bases). Between the trimmed V and J ends, which lost 5 bases and 1 base, there was a span of 19 bases. CDR3 size: 17 residues. The germline V gene has CDR1 SGHAT and CDR2 FQDESV (reference sequence). This CDR3 reads CASSPGDWRFGTDTQYF. CDR3 DNA: TGTGCCAGCAGCCCCGGGGACTGGCGTTTCGGCACAGATACGCAGTATTTT.

V gene TRBV19 combines with J gene TRBJ2-7; D remains unclear. V was cut by 7 bases and J by 0 bases, with 13 bases left in between. The CDR3 consists of 14 residues. Germline CDR1 is LNHDA and CDR2 is SQIVND (reference sequence). Here the CDR3 DNA reads TGTGCCAGTAAGAGAACGAGAAGCTCCTACGAGCAGTACTTC. It encodes CASKRTRSSYEQYF.

The chain recombines TRBV27 with TRBJ2-7; the D gene could be TRBD1 or TRBD2 (5 bases each). Germline CDR1 MNHEY, CDR2 SMNVEV (reference sequence). This CDR3 is built from 13 residues. Trimming left V 8 bases short and J 6 bases short, with 17 bases between. The CDR3 bases are TGTGCCAGCGGGTGGGGGTCGGACTCCGAGCAGTACTTC. Its translation is CASGWGSDSEQYF.

The rearrangement joins TRBV6-1 to TRBJ1-3; D perhaps matches TRBD1 (5 bases). The CDR3 spans 16 residues. The germline V and J ends were trimmed by 2 bases and 3 bases, with 14 bases remaining between them. Germline V CDR1 and CDR2: MNHNS, SASEGT. In DNA form, the CDR3 reads TGTGCCAGCAGTGAACCGCCAACAGGTTATGGAAACACCATATATTTT. Translation gives CASSEPPTGYGNTIYF.

This clone has just one count. This chain connects TRBV19 to TRBJ1-1; D perhaps matches TRBD1 (5 bases). Trimming removed 3 bases at V and 3 bases at J, with 17 bases between. The CDR3 is 16 amino acids. CDR1 is LNHDA and CDR2 is SQIVND in the germline V gene (reference sequence). CDR3 nucleotide sequence: TGTGCCAGTAGTATTGCCCTAGTGGGGCGGGACACTGAAGCTTTCTTT. This translates into CASSIALVGRDTEAFF.